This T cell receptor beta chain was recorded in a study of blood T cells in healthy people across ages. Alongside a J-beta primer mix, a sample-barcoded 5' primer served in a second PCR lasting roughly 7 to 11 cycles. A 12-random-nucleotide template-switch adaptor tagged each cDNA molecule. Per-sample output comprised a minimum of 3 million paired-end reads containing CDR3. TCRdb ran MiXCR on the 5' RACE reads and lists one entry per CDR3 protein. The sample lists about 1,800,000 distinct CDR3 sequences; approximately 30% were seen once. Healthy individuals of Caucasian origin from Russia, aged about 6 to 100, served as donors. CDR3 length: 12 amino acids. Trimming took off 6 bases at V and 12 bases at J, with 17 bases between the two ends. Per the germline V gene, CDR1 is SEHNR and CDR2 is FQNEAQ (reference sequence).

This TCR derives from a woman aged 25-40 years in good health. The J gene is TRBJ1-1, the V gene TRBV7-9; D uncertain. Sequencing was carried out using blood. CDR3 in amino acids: CASSAPGSRPFF. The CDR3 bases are TGTGCCAGCAGTGCCCCGGGAAGCCGACCTTTCTTT.